This T cell receptor (beta chain) emerged from a study of T cell responses to AZD1222 COVID-19 vaccine. Findings and caveats of the study: Spike-wide coverage was observed for vaccine-associated CD4 TCRs, with dominant responses at 160-218 and 743-854.

Using immunoSEQ multiplex PCR, the repertoire was profiled, and TCRdb retains in-frame clones only, with some absent. Here the sample spans some 99,000 clones, roughly 90% being singletons. Pooled together were second doses at about 4 or about 12 weeks. A remark on this clone: The antigen is unknown.

Sample: peripheral blood, taken 28 days after the second AZD1222 dose. The clonotype comes from an adult who received the AZD1222 COVID-19 vaccine.

The CDR3 here is CASSLAVWGIGQPQHF. CDR3 nucleotides: TGTGCCAGCAGCTTAGCGGTCTGGGGTATCGGTCAGCCCCAGCATTTT. The chain employs TRBV7-2 and TRBJ1-5; D is uncertain. V was clipped by 0 bases and J by 6 bases, with 15 bases between them. This CDR3 is 16 amino acids long. The germline gives CDR1 SGHTA, CDR2 FQGNSA.